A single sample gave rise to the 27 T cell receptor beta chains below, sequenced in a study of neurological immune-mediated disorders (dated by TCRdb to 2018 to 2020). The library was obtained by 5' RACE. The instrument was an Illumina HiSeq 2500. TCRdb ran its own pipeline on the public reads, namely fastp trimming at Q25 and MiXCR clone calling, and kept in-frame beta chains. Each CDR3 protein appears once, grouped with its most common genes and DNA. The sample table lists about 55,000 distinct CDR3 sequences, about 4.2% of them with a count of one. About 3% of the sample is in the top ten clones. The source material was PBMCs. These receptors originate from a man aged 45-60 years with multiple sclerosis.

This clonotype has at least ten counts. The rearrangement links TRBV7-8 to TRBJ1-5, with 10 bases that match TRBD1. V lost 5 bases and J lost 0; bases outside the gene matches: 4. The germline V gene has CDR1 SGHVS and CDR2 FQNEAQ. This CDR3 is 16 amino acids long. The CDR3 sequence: CASSTRQGASNQPQHF. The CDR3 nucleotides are TGTGCCAGCAGCACCCGACAGGGGGCTAGCAATCAGCCCCAGCATTTT.

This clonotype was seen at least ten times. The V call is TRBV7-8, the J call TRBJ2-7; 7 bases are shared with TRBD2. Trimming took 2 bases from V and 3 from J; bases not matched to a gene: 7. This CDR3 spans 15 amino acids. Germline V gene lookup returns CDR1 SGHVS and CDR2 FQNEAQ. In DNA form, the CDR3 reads TGTGCCAGCAGCTTAAGATGGGAGGGCCACTACGAGCAGTACTTC. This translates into CASSLRWEGHYEQYF.

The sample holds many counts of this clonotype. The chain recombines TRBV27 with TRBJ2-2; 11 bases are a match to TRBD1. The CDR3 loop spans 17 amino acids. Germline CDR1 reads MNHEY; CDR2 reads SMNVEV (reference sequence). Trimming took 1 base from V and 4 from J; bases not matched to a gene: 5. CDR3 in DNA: TGTGCCAGCAGTTTATTAGGGACAGGGGGGCCCACCGGGGAGCTGTTTTTT. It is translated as CASSLLGTGGPTGELFF.

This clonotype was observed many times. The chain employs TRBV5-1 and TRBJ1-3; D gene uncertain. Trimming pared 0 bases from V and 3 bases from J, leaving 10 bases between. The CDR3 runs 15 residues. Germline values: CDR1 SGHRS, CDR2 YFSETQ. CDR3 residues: CASSLAVGDGNTIYF. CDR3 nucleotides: TGCGCCAGCAGCTTGGCCGTCGGGGATGGAAACACCATATATTTT.

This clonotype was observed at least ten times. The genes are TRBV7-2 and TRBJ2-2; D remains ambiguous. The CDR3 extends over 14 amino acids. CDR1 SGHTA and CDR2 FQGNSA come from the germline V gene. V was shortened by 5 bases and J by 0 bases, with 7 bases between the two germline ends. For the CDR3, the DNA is TGTGCCAGCAGCCTTTTAGCGAACACCGGGGAGCTGTTTTTT. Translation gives CASSLLANTGELFF.

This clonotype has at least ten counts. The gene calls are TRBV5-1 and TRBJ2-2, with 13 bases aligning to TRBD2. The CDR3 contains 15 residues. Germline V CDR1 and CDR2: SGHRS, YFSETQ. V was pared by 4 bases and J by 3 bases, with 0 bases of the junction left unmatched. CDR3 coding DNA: TGCGCCAGCAGCGGACTAGCGGGGGACACCGGGGAGCTGTTTTTT. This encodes CASSGLAGDTGELFF.

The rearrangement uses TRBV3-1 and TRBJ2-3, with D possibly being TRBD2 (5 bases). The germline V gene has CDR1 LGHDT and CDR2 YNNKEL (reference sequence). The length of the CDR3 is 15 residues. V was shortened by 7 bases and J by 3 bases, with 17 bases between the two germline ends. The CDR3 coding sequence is TGTGCCAGCAACCGCCGTTTACTAGTTACAGATACGCAGTATTTT. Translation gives CASNRRLLVTDTQYF.

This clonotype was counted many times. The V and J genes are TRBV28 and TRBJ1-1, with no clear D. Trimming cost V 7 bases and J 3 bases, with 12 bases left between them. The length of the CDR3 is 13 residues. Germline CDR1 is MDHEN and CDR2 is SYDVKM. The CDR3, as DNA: TGTGCCAGCACCCTACCCCCCTACACTGAAGCTTTCTTT. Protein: CASTLPPYTEAFF.

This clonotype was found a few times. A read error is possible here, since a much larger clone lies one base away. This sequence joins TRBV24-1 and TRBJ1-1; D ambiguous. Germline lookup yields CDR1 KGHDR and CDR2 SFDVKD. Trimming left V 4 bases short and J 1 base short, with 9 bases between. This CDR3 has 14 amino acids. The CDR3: CATSDGKTNTEAFF. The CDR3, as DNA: TGTGCCACCAGTGACGGAAAGACGAACACTGAAGCTTTCTTT.

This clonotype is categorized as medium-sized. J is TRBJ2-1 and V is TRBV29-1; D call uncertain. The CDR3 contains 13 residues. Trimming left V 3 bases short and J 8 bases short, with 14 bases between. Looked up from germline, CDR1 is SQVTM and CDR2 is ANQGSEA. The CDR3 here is CSVDSPTGYEQFF. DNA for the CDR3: TGCAGCGTTGACTCTCCCACGGGCTATGAGCAGTTCTTC.

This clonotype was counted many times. CDR3 sequence: CASSLLRTYNEQFF. The DNA for the CDR3 is TGTGCCAGCAGTTTACTCAGGACCTACAATGAGCAGTTCTTC. This chain connects TRBV27 to TRBJ2-1; D ambiguous. The CDR3 is 14 residues long. V lost 2 bases to trimming and J lost 2 bases, with 7 bases between them. Germline assignment: CDR1 MNHEY and CDR2 SMNVEV (reference sequence).

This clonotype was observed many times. In DNA, the CDR3 is TGTGCCAGCCTACAGGGGGGGGCTAATCAGCCCCAGCATTTT. Translated, it gives CASLQGGANQPQHF. The chain recombines TRBV28 with TRBJ1-5, with 8 bases aligning to TRBD1. The junction had 7 bases not matched to a gene; V was cut back by 8 bases and J by 4 bases. This CDR3 contains 14 residues. Germline CDR1 reads MDHEN; CDR2 reads SYDVKM. Drawing the rest from reference TRBV28 and TRBJ1-5, the complete variable domain is DVKVTQSSRYLVKRTGEKVFLECVQDMDHENMFWYRQDPGLGLRLIYFSYDVKMKEKGDIPEGYSVSREKKERFSLILESASTNQTSMYLCASLQGGANQPQHFGDGTRLSIL.

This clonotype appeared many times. CDR3 coding DNA: TGCGCCAGCAGCATAACTCCAGGGGCTGAAGCTTTCTTT. It codes for CASSITPGAEAFF. The genes are TRBV5-1 and TRBJ1-1, with D tentatively TRBD1 (6 bases). The CDR3 totals 13 residues. Trimming took 4 bases from V and 6 from J, leaving 13 bases between them. Germline V gives CDR1 SGHRS, CDR2 YFSETQ.

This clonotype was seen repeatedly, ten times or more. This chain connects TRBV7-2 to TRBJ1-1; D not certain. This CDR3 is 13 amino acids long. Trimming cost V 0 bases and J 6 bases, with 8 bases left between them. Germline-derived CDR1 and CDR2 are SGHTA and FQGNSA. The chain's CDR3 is CASSLAVGAEAFF. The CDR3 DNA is TGTGCCAGCAGCTTAGCGGTGGGAGCTGAAGCTTTCTTT.

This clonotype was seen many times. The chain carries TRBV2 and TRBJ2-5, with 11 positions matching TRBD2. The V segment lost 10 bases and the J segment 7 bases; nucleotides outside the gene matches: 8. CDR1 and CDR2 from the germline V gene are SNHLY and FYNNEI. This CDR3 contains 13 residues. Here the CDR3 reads CATGETSGVTQYF. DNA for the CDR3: TGTGCCACCGGGGAGACTAGCGGGGTGACCCAGTACTTC.

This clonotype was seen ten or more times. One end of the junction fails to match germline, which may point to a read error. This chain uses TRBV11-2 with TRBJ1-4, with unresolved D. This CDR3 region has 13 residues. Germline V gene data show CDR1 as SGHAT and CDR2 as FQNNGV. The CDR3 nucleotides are TGTGCCAGCAGCCTAGAAAGGACTGAAAAACTGTTTTTT. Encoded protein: CASSLERTEKLFF.

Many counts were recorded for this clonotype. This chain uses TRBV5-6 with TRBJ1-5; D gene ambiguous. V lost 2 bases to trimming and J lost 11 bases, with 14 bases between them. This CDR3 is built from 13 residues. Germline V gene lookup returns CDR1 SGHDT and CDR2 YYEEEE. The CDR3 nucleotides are TGTGCCAGCAGCTTTAGTTCCTCTGGGGCCCAGCATTTT. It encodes CASSFSSSGAQHF.

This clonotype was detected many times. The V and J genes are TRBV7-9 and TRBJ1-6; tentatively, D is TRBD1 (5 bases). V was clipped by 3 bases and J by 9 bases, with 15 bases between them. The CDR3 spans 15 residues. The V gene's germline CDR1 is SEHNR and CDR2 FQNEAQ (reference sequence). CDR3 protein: CASSLNLGVGSPLHF. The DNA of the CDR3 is TGTGCCAGCAGCTTGAATCTGGGGGTTGGTTCACCCCTCCACTTT.

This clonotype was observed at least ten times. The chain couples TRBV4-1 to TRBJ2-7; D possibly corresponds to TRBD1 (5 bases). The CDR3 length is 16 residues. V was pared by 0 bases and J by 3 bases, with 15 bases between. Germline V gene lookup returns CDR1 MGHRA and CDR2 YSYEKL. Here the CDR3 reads CASSQDVGRVNYEQYF. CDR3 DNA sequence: TGCGCCAGCAGCCAAGATGTCGGCAGGGTGAACTACGAGCAGTACTTC.

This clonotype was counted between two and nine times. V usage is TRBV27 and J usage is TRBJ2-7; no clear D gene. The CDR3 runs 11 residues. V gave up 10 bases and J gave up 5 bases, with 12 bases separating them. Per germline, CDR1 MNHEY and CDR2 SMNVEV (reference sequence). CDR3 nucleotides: TGTGCCAAAAGAGAAAAAGACGAGCAGTACTTC. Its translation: CAKREKDEQYF.

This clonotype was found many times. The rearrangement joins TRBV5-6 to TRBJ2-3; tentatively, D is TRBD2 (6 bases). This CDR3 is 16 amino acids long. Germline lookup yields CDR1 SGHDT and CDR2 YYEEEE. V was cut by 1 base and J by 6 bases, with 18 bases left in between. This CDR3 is CASSLRVGGPLDTQYF. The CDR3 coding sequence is TGTGCCAGCAGCTTGAGGGTCGGGGGACCGCTGGATACGCAGTATTTT.

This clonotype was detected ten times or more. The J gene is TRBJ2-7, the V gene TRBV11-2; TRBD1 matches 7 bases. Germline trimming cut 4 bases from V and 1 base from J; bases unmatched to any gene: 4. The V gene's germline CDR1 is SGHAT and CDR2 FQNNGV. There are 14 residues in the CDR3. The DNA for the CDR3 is TGTGCCAGCAGCTCGGGACAGCATTCCTACGAGCAGTACTTC. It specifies CASSSGQHSYEQYF.

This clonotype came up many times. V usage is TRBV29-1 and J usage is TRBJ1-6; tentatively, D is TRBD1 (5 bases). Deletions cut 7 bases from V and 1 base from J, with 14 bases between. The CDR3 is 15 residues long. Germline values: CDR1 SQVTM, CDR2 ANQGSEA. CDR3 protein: CSAKEGASYNSPLHF. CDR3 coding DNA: TGCAGCGCCAAGGAAGGGGCGTCCTATAATTCACCCCTCCACTTT. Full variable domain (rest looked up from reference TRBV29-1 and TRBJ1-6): SAVISQKPSRDICQRGTSLTIQCQVDSQVTMMFWYRQQPGQSLTLIATANQGSEATYESGFVIDKFPISRPNLTFSTLTVSNMSPEDSSIYLCSAKEGASYNSPLHFGNGTRLTVT.

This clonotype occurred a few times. The CDR3 loop reads CASSLKQGHEQYF. DNA of the CDR3: TGTGCCAGCAGTTTAAAGCAGGGCCACGAGCAGTACTTC. V gene TRBV6-5 combines with J gene TRBJ2-7; weak D call: TRBD1 (5 bases). Germline V gene data show CDR1 as MNHEY and CDR2 as SVGAGI. The length of the CDR3 is 13 residues. V was clipped by 4 bases and J by 5 bases, with 12 bases between them.

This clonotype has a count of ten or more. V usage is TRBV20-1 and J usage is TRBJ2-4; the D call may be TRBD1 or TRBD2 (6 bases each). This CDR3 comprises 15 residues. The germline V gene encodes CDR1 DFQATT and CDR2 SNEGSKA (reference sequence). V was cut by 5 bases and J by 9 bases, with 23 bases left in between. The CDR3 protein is CSAGDEGRGEGIQYF. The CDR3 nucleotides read TGCAGTGCTGGCGATGAAGGAAGGGGGGAAGGCATTCAGTACTTC.

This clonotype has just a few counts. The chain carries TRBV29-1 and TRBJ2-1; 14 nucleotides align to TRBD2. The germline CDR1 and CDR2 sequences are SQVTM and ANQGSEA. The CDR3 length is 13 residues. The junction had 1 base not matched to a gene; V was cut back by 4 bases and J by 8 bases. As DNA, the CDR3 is TGCAGCGTTGGGACTAGCGGGGGGTATGAGCAGTTCTTC. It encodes CSVGTSGGYEQFF.

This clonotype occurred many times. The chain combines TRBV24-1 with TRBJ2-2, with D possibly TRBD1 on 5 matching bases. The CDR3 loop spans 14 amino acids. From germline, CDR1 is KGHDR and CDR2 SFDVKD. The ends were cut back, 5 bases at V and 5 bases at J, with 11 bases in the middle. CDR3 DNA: TGTGCCACCAGTGTGACAGCCAAAACCGGGGAGCTGTTTTTT. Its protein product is CATSVTAKTGELFF.